The entry below describes one T cell receptor (beta chain). Antigen specificity is unknown. These data belong to a study of lymphopenia after photon versus proton radiotherapy. Using immunoSEQ multiplex PCR, the repertoire was profiled, and TCRdb retains in-frame clones only, with some absent. The sample lists tens of thousands of clones; 83% were seen once. Study results and limitations: After the lymphocyte nadir, photon-treated repertoires showed oligoclonal expansion, especially of CD8+ Temra cells.

The length of the CDR3 is 13 residues. The germline V gene has CDR1 MNHEY and CDR2 SVGAGI. V lost 5 bases and J lost 5, with 12 bases in between. The origin of this receptor is a middle-aged man with gastric cancer. The chain uses TRBV6-5 and TRBJ1-1; D unresolved. The sequences come from peripheral blood, collected from a patient treated with photon-based radiotherapy. The CDR3 protein is CASSEYPRTEAFF. CDR3 nucleotide sequence: TGTGCCAGCAGTGAATATCCGAGGACTGAAGCTTTCTTT.